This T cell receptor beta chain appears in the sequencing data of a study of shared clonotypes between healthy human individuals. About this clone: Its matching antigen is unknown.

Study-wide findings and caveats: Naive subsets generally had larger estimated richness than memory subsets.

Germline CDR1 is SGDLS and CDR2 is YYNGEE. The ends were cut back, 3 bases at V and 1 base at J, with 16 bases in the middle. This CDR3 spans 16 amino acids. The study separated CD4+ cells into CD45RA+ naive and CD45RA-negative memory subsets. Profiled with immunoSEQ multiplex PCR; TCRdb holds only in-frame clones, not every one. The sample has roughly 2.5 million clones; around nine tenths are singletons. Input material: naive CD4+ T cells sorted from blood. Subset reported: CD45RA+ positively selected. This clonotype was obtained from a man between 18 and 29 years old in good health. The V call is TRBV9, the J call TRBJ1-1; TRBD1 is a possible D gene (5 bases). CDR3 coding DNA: TGTGCCAGCAGCGCTGACAGTTTGGGACCGAACACTGAAGCTTTCTTT. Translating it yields CASSADSLGPNTEAFF.